These 10 T cell receptor beta chains originate from one sample sequenced in a study of shared clonotypes between healthy human individuals. The assay was immunoSEQ multiplex PCR, and TCRdb's table has in-frame clones only and misses some. The table has about half a million clones, roughly 80% seen once. The sequencing input was PBMCs. Receptors were obtained from a middle-aged woman in good health. Some clones in this sample may be carry-over from other donors' samples.

The genes are TRBV9 and TRBJ1-1, with no clear D. Germline lookup yields CDR1 SGDLS and CDR2 YYNGEE. V was cut by 4 bases and J by 3 bases, with 16 bases left in between. This CDR3 is 15 amino acids long. CDR3 protein: CASSPEAYGDTEAFF. The CDR3 DNA reads TGTGCCAGCAGCCCCGAGGCTTATGGGGACACTGAAGCTTTCTTT.

On this clone itself: This may stem from a read error, because a much larger clone lies one nucleotide away. Additional DNA sequences in this sample encode the identical CDR3. The chain joins TRBV18 to TRBJ2-7; possibly TRBD1 for D (6 bases). CDR3 length: 16 amino acids. Germline V lookup: CDR1 KGHSH, CDR2 LQKENI. CDR3 sequence (DNA): TGTGCCAGCTCACCGGGGGCGGAACAGGGATCCTACGAGCAGTACTTT. Its protein product is CASSPGAEQGSYEQYF.

This clone turned up a few times. The V and J genes are TRBV21-1 and TRBJ2-5; the table calls TRBD2, which could not be checked here. TRBV21-1 is labeled a pseudogene. The CDR3 is made up of 12 amino acids. CDR3: CASRRDQETQYF. CDR3 bases: TGTGCCAGCAGACGGGACCAAGAGACCCAGTACTTC.

The genes are TRBV7-2 and TRBJ2-2; no clear D gene. Trimming took off 2 bases at V and 5 bases at J, with 12 bases between the two ends. Germline-derived CDR1 and CDR2 are SGHTA and FQGNSA. The CDR3 has 15 amino acids. The CDR3 region is CASSLWDPRTGELFF. DNA of the CDR3: TGTGCCAGCAGCTTATGGGATCCGCGGACCGGGGAGCTGTTTTTT.

This clone was recorded once. A far larger clone is off by one base, so a read error is likely. Here the CDR3 omits its conserved ending phenylalanine or tryptophan, so a read error is the likely source. The chain has TRBV2 and TRBJ1-2; 11 bases match TRBD1. The CDR3 sequence is 17 residues long. In germline, CDR1 is SNHLY, CDR2 FYNNEI. V lost 3 bases and J lost 5; bases outside the gene matches: 11. The CDR3 nucleotides are TGTGCCAGCAGTGAGTTTGGGACAGGGGGATCGAGTTATGGCTACACCTCC. It specifies CASSEFGTGGSSYGYTS.

The gene calls are TRBV5-4 and TRBJ2-5; 7 positions agree with TRBD1. Per the germline V gene, CDR1 is SGHNT and CDR2 is YYREEE (reference sequence). Trimming removed 4 bases from V and 1 base from J; junction bases left unmatched: 4. There are 14 residues in the CDR3. This CDR3 reads CASSTGQTQETQYF. The CDR3 DNA follows: TGTGCCAGCAGCACGGGACAGACCCAAGAGACCCAGTACTTC.

The rearrangement joins TRBV25-1 to TRBJ2-2, with 9 bases identical to TRBD1. This CDR3 has 15 amino acids. J lost 2 bases, V lost 10 bases, and 8 bases had no gene match. CDR1 is MGHDK, CDR2 SYGVNS, per germline. The CDR3 loop is CATRDRVSNTGELFF. CDR3 nucleotide sequence: TGTGCCACCCGGGACAGGGTCTCAAACACCGGGGAGCTGTTTTTT.

The chain carries TRBV7-8 and TRBJ2-7; D remains unclear. The germline gives CDR1 SGHVS, CDR2 FQNEAQ. V gave up 5 bases and J gave up 0 bases, with 8 bases separating them. The CDR3 totals 13 residues. The CDR3 sequence: CASSLNPSYEQYF. In DNA, the CDR3 is TGTGCCAGCAGCCTTAATCCCTCCTACGAGCAGTACTTC.

The genes are TRBV30 and TRBJ2-5; D perhaps matches TRBD2 (6 bases). Between the trimmed V and J ends, which lost 0 bases and 5 bases, there was a span of 19 bases. This CDR3 contains 16 residues. CDR1 is GTSNPN and CDR2 is SVGIG in the germline V gene (reference sequence). CDR3 in DNA: TGTGCCTGGAGTGTTGGAGCGGAGGGGTTGAGGGAGACCCAGTACTTC. It translates to CAWSVGAEGLRETQYF.

This sequence joins TRBV5-4 and TRBJ2-5; the match to TRBD2 covers 8 bases. In germline, CDR1 is SGHNT, CDR2 YYREEE (reference sequence). The CDR3 covers 15 residues. The J segment lost 7 bases and the V segment lost 0 bases, leaving 8 bases of the junction unmatched. CDR3 bases: TGTGCCAGCAGCTTGGGGAGCGGGAGCCCGGGGACCCAGTACTTC. Translation: CASSLGSGSPGTQYF.